This T cell receptor beta chain was sequenced during a study of blood T cell dynamics during melanoma immunotherapy. Study details: Metastatic melanoma patients received first-line pembrolizumab or nivolumab plus ipilimumab.

Germline values: CDR1 SGDLS, CDR2 YYNGEE. V was cut by 0 bases and J by 1 base, with 9 bases left in between. The length of the CDR3 is 15 residues. Time point described: pre-treatment baseline. Method: immunoSEQ multiplex PCR; TCRdb's copy keeps in-frame clones and lacks some. The repertoire holds 9,500 or so clones, with around 91% as singletons. Specimen: blood, collected from a patient treated with checkpoint blockade. The chain carries TRBV9 and TRBJ2-3; the D gene is possibly TRBD2 (5 bases). This sequence was found in a human donor with melanoma. The CDR3 region has the DNA TGTGCCAGCAGCGTAGCGGGGTGGGGCACAGATACGCAGTATTTT. Translated: CASSVAGWGTDTQYF.